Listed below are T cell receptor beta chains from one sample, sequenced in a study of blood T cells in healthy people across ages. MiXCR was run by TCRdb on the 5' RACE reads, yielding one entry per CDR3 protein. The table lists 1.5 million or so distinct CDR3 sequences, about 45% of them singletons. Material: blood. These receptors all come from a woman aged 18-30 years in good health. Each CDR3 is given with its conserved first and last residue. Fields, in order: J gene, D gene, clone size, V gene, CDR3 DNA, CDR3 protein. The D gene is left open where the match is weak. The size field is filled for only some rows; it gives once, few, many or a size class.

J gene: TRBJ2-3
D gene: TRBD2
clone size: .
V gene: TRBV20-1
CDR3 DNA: TGCAGTGCTAGTGGGGAGCGGGGGATCACAGATACGCAGTATTTT
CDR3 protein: CSASGERGITDTQYF

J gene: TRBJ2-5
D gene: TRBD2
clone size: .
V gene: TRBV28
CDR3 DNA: TGTGCCAGCGACTTCTCTAGCGGGAGTCGGGATGAGCAGTACTTC
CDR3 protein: CASDFSSGSRDEQYF

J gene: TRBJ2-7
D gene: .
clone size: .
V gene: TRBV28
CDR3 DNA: TGTGCCAGCATCCAACCCGATTCGGTCGAGCAGTACTTC
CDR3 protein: CASIQPDSVEQYF

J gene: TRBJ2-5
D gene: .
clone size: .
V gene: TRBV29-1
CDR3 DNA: TGCAGCGTTCCGCAGCGGAAATCTGACAATGAGCAGTACTTC
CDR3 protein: CSVPQRKSDNEQYF

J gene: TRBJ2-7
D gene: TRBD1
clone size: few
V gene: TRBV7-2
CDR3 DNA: TGTGCCAGCAGCTTAGTTGGGACAGAAAACTACGAGCAGTACTTC
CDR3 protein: CASSLVGTENYEQYF

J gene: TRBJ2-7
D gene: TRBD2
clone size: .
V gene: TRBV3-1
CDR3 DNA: TGTGCCAGCAGCCAAGACAGACTAGAGGGAGGGGTCAATGAGCAGTACTTC
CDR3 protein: CASSQDRLEGGVNEQYF

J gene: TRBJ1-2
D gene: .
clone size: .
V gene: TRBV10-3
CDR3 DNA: TGTGCCATCAGCTTCTCCGGGACATCTGACTACACCTTC
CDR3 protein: CAISFSGTSDYTF

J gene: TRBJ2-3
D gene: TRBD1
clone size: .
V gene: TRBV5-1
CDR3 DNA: TGCGCCAGCAGCTTGAGAGGGGGCATGGCAGATACGCAGTATTTT
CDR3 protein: CASSLRGGMADTQYF

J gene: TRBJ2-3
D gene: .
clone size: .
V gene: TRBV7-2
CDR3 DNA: TGTGCCAGCAGCTTAGGGCGGGGAGGTGAAAGCACAGATACGCAGTATTTT
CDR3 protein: CASSLGRGGESTDTQYF

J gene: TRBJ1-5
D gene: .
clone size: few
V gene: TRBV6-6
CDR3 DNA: TGTGCCAGCAGAGACAATCAGCCCCAGCATTTT
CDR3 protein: CASRDNQPQHF

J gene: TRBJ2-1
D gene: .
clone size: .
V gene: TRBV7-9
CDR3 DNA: TGTGCCAGCAGCCCCAACGCGGGGGGACAGAGCATCTACAATGAGCAGTTCTTC
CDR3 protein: CASSPNAGGQSIYNEQFF

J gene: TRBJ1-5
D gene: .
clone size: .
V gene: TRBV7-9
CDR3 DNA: TGTGCCAGCAGCTTAACTGGAGGGGGAACGAATCAGCCCCAGCATTTT
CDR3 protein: CASSLTGGGTNQPQHF

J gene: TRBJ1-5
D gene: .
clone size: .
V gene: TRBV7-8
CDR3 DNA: TGTGCCAGCAGCTTAGTGAGGAGGGGAATTCGCATTGGCAATCAGCCCCAGCATTTT
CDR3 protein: CASSLVRRGIRIGNQPQHF

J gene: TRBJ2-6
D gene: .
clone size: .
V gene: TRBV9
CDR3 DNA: TGTGCCAGCAGCGTAGGGCTCTCTGGGGCCAACGTCCTGACTTTC
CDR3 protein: CASSVGLSGANVLTF

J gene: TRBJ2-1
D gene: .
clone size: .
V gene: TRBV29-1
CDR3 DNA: TGCAGCGTTTTGCCACGACCTTCCTACGAGCAGTTCTTC
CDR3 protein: CSVLPRPSYEQFF

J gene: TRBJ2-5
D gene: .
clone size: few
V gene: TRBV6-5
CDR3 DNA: TGTGCCAGCAGCCCCCGGGCCAGGGGTAAAGAGACCCAGTACTTC
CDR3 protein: CASSPRARGKETQYF

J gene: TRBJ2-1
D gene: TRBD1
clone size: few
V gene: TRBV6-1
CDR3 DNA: TGTGCCAGCAGACCACTGGGGGTACAGGGGGATATCTACAATGAGCAGTTCTTC
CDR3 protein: CASRPLGVQGDIYNEQFF

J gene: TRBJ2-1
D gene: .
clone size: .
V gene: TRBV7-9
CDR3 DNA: TGTGCCAGCAGCGTTGAAAGGACCACCTACAATGAGCAGTTCTTC
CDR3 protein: CASSVERTTYNEQFF

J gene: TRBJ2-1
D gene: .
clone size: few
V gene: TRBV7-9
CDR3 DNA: TGTGCCAGCAGCACCTATATGGGGGTCAGATACAATGAGCAGTTCTTC
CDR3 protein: CASSTYMGVRYNEQFF

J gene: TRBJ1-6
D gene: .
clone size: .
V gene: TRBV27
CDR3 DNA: TGTGCCAGCAGTTTATGGGGGTCCAATAATTCACCCCTCCACTTT
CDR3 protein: CASSLWGSNNSPLHF

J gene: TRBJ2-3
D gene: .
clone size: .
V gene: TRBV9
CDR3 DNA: TGTGCCAGCAGCGTCAGGGGACGAGCGGGAAGAGATACGCAGTATTTT
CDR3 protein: CASSVRGRAGRDTQYF

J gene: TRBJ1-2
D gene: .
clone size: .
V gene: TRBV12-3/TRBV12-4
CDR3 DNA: TGTGCCAGCAGTTCGCCCGGGACCCGCTATGGCTGCACCTTC
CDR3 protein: CASSSPGTRYGCTF

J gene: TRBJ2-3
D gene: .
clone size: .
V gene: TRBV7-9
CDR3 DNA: TGTGCCAGCAGCGGTAGGGACCGTCAGAGCACAGATACGCAGTATTTT
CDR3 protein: CASSGRDRQSTDTQYF

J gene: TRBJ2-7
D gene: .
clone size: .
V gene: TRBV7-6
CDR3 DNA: TGTGCCAGCAGCTTAAAGGAGTCCGAGCAGTACTTC
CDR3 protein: CASSLKESEQYF

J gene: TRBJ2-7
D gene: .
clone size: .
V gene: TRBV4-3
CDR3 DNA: TGCGCCAGCAGCCAGTCAGGGGTACGCGAGCAGTACTTC
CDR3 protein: CASSQSGVREQYF

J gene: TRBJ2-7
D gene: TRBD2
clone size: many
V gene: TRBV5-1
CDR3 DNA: TGTGCCAGCAGCTTACTAGCGGGAGGGCCCGACGAGCAGTACTTC
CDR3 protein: CASSLLAGGPDEQYF

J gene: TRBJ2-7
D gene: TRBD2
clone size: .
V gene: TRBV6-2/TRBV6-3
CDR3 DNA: TGTGCCAGCAGTTACCGTTGGACTAGCGAGCCCCTTACCTCCTACGAGCAGTACTTC
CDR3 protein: CASSYRWTSEPLTSYEQYF

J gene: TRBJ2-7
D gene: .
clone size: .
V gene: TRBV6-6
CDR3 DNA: TGTGCCAGCAGTTACTCCCCTGATTCAGTGTACGAGCAGTACTTC
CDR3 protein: CASSYSPDSVYEQYF

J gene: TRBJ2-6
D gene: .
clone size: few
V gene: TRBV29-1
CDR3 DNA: TGCAGCGTTGCATCCTCTGGGGCCAACGTCCTGACTTTC
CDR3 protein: CSVASSGANVLTF

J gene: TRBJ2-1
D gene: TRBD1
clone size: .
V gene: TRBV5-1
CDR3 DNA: TGCGCCAGCAGCCGACAGGGTAGTGATGAGCAGTTCTTC
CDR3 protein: CASSRQGSDEQFF

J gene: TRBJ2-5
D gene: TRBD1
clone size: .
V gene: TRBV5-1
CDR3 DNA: TGCGCCAGCAGCTTGGAAGACAGGGTCCAAGAGACCCAGTACTTC
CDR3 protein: CASSLEDRVQETQYF

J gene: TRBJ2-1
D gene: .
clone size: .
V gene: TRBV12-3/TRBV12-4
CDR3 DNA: TGTGCCAGCCGAGCACAAGATCACAATGAGCAGTTCTTC
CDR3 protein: CASRAQDHNEQFF

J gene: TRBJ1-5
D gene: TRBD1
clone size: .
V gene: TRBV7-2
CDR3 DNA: TGTGCCAGCAGCTTAGATTTGGTCCGCAGGGGGCGCGCTCAGCCCCAGCATTTT
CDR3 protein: CASSLDLVRRGRAQPQHF

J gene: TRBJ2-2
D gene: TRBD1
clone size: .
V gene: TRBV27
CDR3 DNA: TGTACCAGCAGTTCGGGACAGGGGGTCGGGGAGCTGTTTTTT
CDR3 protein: CTSSSGQGVGELFF

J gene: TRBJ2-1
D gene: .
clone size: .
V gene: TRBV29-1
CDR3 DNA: TGCAGCACAGCCGGGACGAGGAATGAGCAGTTCTTC
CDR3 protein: CSTAGTRNEQFF

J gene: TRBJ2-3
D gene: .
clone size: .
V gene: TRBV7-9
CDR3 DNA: TGTGCCAGCAGCTTGAAACAGGCGAGTACAGATACGCAGTATTTT
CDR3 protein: CASSLKQASTDTQYF

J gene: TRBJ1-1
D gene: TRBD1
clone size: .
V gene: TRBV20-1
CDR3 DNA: TGCAGTGCCCCGACAGGGGGCTTTGTAGGAGCTTTCTTT
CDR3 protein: CSAPTGGFVGAFF

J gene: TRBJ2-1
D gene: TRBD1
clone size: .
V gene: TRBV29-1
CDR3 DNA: TGCAGCGTTGCTAGGACAGGGATTTCCCCTAGCTCCTACAATGAGCAGTTCTTC
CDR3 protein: CSVARTGISPSSYNEQFF

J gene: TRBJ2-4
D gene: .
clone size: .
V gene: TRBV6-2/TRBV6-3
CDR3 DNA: TGTGCCAGCAGTTACTCTGGGGAAGAGGGCCAAGAGCAGTACTTC
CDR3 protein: CASSYSGEEGQEQYF

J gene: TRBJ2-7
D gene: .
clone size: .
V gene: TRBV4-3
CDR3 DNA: TGCGCCAGCAGCCAGGCGACGGGACCCTCCCGTTGGGAGCAGTACTTC
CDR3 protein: CASSQATGPSRWEQYF

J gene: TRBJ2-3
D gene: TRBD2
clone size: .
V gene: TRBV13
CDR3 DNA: TGTGCCAGCAGCTTTTATATCGGGACTAGCGGGGGGAGCACAGATACGCAGTATTTT
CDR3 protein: CASSFYIGTSGGSTDTQYF

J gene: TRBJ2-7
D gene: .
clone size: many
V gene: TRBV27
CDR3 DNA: TGTGCCAGCAGCTTAGGAAGGGCCTACGAGCAGTACTTC
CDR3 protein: CASSLGRAYEQYF